These 27 T cell receptor beta chains originate from one sample sequenced in a study of T-cell reconstitution after alpha-beta-depleted transplantation in children. A library of TCRbeta sequences, prepared with unique molecular identifiers, was generated. TCRdb passed the PCR reads through MiXCR, listing each CDR3 protein once. This sample has about 1,000 distinct CDR3 sequences, with just over 65% found just once. The source material was PBMCs, mostly from graft donor cells, sampled 60 days after TCRalphabeta/CD19-depleted stem cell transplant. These receptors were obtained from a male patient aged 2 to 10 who had a stem cell transplant for acute lymphoblastic leukemia, so the T cells may come from the graft donor.

The chain uses TRBV9 and TRBJ1-5; D unresolved. The CDR3 runs to 18 residues. V lost 4 bases and J 0 bases, leaving 20 bases between the germline ends. The V gene's germline CDR1 is SGDLS and CDR2 YYNGEE. The CDR3 sequence is CASSHLGDEDFSNQPQHF. In DNA form, the CDR3 reads TGTGCCAGCAGCCACCTGGGAGATGAGGATTTTAGCAATCAGCCCCAGCATTTT.

This chain uses TRBV5-1 with TRBJ2-3, with 16 positions matching TRBD2. CDR3 length equals 16 residues. From germline, CDR1 is SGHRS and CDR2 YFSETQ. With 3 bases clipped from V and 4 bases from J, the junction kept 2 bases outside the gene matches. DNA of the CDR3: TGCGCCAGCAGCTCCGGGACTAGCGGGGGGGCAGATACGCAGTATTTT. This translates into CASSSGTSGGADTQYF.

This clonotype has at least ten counts. Written as DNA, the CDR3 is TGTGCCAGCAGCCAAGGGGGGACTAGCCAGGGCTACAATGAGCAGTTCTTC. It yields the protein CASSQGGTSQGYNEQFF. The chain recombines TRBV3-1 with TRBJ2-1; 9 bases agree with TRBD2. This CDR3 spans 17 amino acids. The germline CDR1 and CDR2 sequences are LGHDT and YNNKEL (reference sequence). The V gene end was trimmed by 1 base and the J gene end by 3 bases; junction bases not matched to a gene: 7.

By sample share, this clonotype is large. The chain recombines TRBV7-2 with TRBJ2-5; no firm D call. Germline CDR1 and CDR2: SGHTA and FQGNSA. Trimming removed 1 base at V and 10 bases at J, with 22 bases between. The CDR3 is made up of 16 amino acids. CDR3 loop: CASSLGQPGPVQSQYF. Here the CDR3 DNA reads TGTGCCAGCAGCTTAGGTCAACCCGGGCCAGTTCAGAGCCAGTACTTC.

The chain carries TRBV20-1 and TRBJ2-7; 12 nucleotides agree with TRBD1. This CDR3 has 15 amino acids. V lost 3 bases to trimming and J lost 3 bases; unmatched junction nucleotides: 6. Germline values: CDR1 DFQATT, CDR2 SNEGSKA (reference sequence). The CDR3 bases are TGCAGTGCTAGGGGGGACAGGGGGCAGGGCTACGAGCAGTACTTC. It encodes CSARGDRGQGYEQYF.

The gene calls are TRBV7-2 and TRBJ2-1; 9 nucleotides match TRBD1. Germline V gives CDR1 SGHTA, CDR2 FQGNSA. The CDR3 runs to 14 residues. With V trimmed by 3 bases and J by 8 bases, 5 bases remained unmatched. The DNA of the CDR3 is TGTGCCAGCAGCTTGGGACAGGGCTTTTATGAGCAGTTCTTC. Translation: CASSLGQGFYEQFF.

This clonotype was detected only a few times. The genes are TRBV3-1 and TRBJ2-3; either TRBD1 or TRBD2 may supply D (5 bases each). CDR3 length equals 15 residues. Germline lookup yields CDR1 LGHDT and CDR2 YNNKEL (reference sequence). V lost 4 bases and J 3 bases, leaving 14 bases between the germline ends. The CDR3 DNA follows: TGTGCCAGCAGCCCTCCCGAGGGGCTTACAGATACGCAGTATTTT. It is translated as CASSPPEGLTDTQYF.

CDR3 amino acids: CATKGAAYQETQYF. CDR3 DNA sequence: TGTGCCACCAAAGGGGCGGCGTACCAAGAGACCCAGTACTTC. The chain couples TRBV10-3 to TRBJ2-5; possibly TRBD1 for D (5 bases). There are 14 residues in the CDR3. V lost 10 bases, J lost 0 bases, and 15 bases lay in between. CDR1 and CDR2 from the germline V gene are ENHRY and SYGVKD.

This clonotype was seen only once. This chain links TRBV12-3 or TRBV12-4 with TRBJ1-1; D is uncertain. Deletions cut 6 bases from V and 1 base from J, with 15 bases between. This CDR3 is built from 15 residues. In DNA form, the CDR3 reads TGTGCCAGCAGATTGTGGAGAAGGCGGAACACTGAAGCTTTCTTT. Amino acids: CASRLWRRRNTEAFF.

Many counts were recorded for this clonotype. V gene TRBV5-5 combines with J gene TRBJ2-1; the D gene is possibly TRBD1 (6 bases). Germline V gene lookup returns CDR1 SGHKS and CDR2 YYEKEE (reference sequence). CDR3 length: 16 residues. Between the trimmed V and J ends, which lost 0 bases and 4 bases, there was a span of 14 bases. This CDR3 is CASSLAGQGFYNEQFF. The CDR3 DNA reads TGTGCCAGCAGCTTGGCCGGGCAGGGGTTTTACAATGAGCAGTTCTTC.

This clonotype was seen a few times. The V call is TRBV5-6, the J call TRBJ2-7; the D is unclear. Trimming shortened V by 0 bases and J by 7 bases, and 11 bases separated the two germline ends. The CDR3 spans 13 residues. Germline-derived CDR1 and CDR2 are SGHDT and YYEEEE. CDR3 in amino acids: CASSLGIRVEQYF. In DNA, the CDR3 is TGTGCCAGCAGCTTGGGGATAAGGGTTGAGCAGTACTTC.

The chain has TRBV5-1 and TRBJ2-1, with 11 bases that match TRBD2. The CDR3 consists of 16 residues. J lost 4 bases, V lost 1 base, and 4 bases had no gene match. Germline-derived CDR1 and CDR2 are SGHRS and YFSETQ. Here the CDR3 reads CASSLWTSGLYNEQFF. For the CDR3, the DNA is TGCGCCAGCAGCTTGTGGACTAGCGGGCTATACAATGAGCAGTTCTTC. The full variable domain, with the rest looked up from reference TRBV5-1 and TRBJ2-1, is KAGVTQTPRYLIKTRGQQVTLSCSPISGHRSVSWYQQTPGQGLQFLFEYFSETQRNKGNFPGRFSGRQFSNSRSEMNVSTLELGDSALYLCASSLWTSGLYNEQFFGPGTRLTVL.

This chain connects TRBV4-3 to TRBJ2-2; 7 bases match TRBD1. The CDR3 loop spans 16 amino acids. Germline V gene data show CDR1 as LGHNA and CDR2 as YSLEER. V trimming: 5 bases; J trimming: 0 bases; junction bases outside the gene matches: 6. In DNA, the CDR3 is TGCGCCAGCAGCGAGCAGGGGGTCGCGAACACCGGGGAGCTGTTTTTT. Its translation: CASSEQGVANTGELFF.

This clonotype occurred many times. The V gene is TRBV6-5, the J gene TRBJ2-1; 14 nucleotides match TRBD2. Germline V gives CDR1 MNHEY, CDR2 SVGAGI. CDR3 length equals 16 residues. The V gene end was trimmed by 4 bases and the J gene end by 6 bases; junction bases not matched to a gene: 5. The CDR3 DNA is TGTGCCAGCAGTTCCCCGACTAGCGGGAGGGCCAATGAGCAGTTCTTC. Translation: CASSSPTSGRANEQFF.

This chain links TRBV7-3 with TRBJ2-2, with a tentative D call TRBD2 (5 bases). CDR3 length: 12 residues. Trimming shortened V by 6 bases and J by 7 bases, and 9 bases separated the two germline ends. Germline V gene lookup returns CDR1 SGHTA and CDR2 FQGTGA. CDR3 sequence: CASSSRGGELFF. CDR3 sequence (DNA): TGTGCCAGCAGTTCCCGGGGCGGGGAGCTGTTTTTT. Full variable domain (missing parts from reference TRBV7-3 and TRBJ2-2): GAGVSQTPSNKVTEKGKYVELRCDPISGHTALYWYRQSLGQGPEFLIYFQGTGAADDSGLPNDRFFAVRPEGSVSTLKIQRTERGDSAVYLCASSSRGGELFFGEGSRLTVL.

By share, this clonotype ranks as medium-sized (0.01 to 0.1%). The chain recombines TRBV4-3 with TRBJ2-1, with a tentative D call TRBD2 (6 bases). The CDR3 consists of 16 residues. The germline V and J ends were trimmed by 1 base and 3 bases, with 13 bases remaining between them. Germline CDR1 and CDR2: LGHNA and YSLEER. The CDR3 DNA reads TGCGCCAGCAGCCAAGGGCTGATAGCGGTCTACAATGAGCAGTTCTTC. Translated, it gives CASSQGLIAVYNEQFF.

Comment on this clonotype: One end of the junction is discordant with germline, which a read error may explain. The chain couples TRBV7-7 to TRBJ2-1; D is unresolved. The CDR3 spans 15 residues. The germline gives CDR1 SSHAT, CDR2 FNYEAQ (reference sequence). This CDR3 reads CASSLGTDSYNEQFF. The CDR3 DNA follows: TGTGCTAGCAGCTTAGGAACCGACTCCTACAATGAGCAGTTCTTC.

The chain couples TRBV18 to TRBJ2-5; no reliable D call. Trimming left V 3 bases short and J 6 bases short, with 17 bases between. CDR1 is KGHSH and CDR2 is LQKENI in the germline V gene. This CDR3 is 15 amino acids long. The CDR3 DNA follows: TGTGCCAGCTCACCCACTGGGGTTCTCGAGAAGACCCAGTACTTC. Translated, it gives CASSPTGVLEKTQYF.

This chain connects TRBV12-3 or TRBV12-4 to TRBJ2-7; D perhaps matches TRBD2 (6 bases). The CDR3 sequence is 14 residues long. V shed 3 bases and J shed 2 bases, with 11 bases lying between them. CDR3 bases: TGTGCCAGCAGTTTCGGGACTGGACCCTACGAGCAGTACTTC. Translation: CASSFGTGPYEQYF.

Many counts were recorded for this clonotype. The chain joins TRBV19 to TRBJ1-4; a weak D match, TRBD1 (6 bases). The CDR3 consists of 14 residues. Germline V gives CDR1 LNHDA, CDR2 SQIVND (reference sequence). Deletions cut 6 bases from V and 5 bases from J, with 13 bases between. The CDR3 sequence is CASSHQGSNEKLFF. The CDR3 DNA reads as TGTGCCAGTAGCCACCAGGGGTCCAATGAAAAACTGTTTTTT.

This chain connects TRBV6-1 to TRBJ2-3, with D possibly TRBD1 on 6 matching bases. This CDR3 has 17 amino acids. Germline values: CDR1 MNHNS, CDR2 SASEGT. Trimming took off 6 bases at V and 0 bases at J, with 19 bases between the two ends. Here the CDR3 DNA reads TGTGCCAGCAGGCAACAGGGAGAACGACGAAGCACAGATACGCAGTATTTT. Its protein product is CASRQQGERRSTDTQYF.

By share, this clonotype counts as medium-sized (0.01 to 0.1%). The J gene is TRBJ2-5, the V gene TRBV20-1, with no clear D. The CDR3 runs to 13 residues. CDR1 and CDR2 (germline): DFQATT, SNEGSKA (reference sequence). The germline V and J ends were trimmed by 3 bases and 1 base, with 9 bases remaining between them. The CDR3 protein is CSARHIGQETQYF. The DNA for the CDR3 is TGCAGTGCTAGGCACATCGGCCAAGAGACCCAGTACTTC.

J is TRBJ2-5 and V is TRBV6-5; D not certain. Germline CDR1 is MNHEY and CDR2 is SVGAGI. V gave up 2 bases and J gave up 1 base, with 11 bases separating them. The CDR3 consists of 15 residues. The DNA of the CDR3 is TGTGCCAGCAGTTACGACCGGCTGGTCCAAGAGACCCAGTACTTC. It translates to CASSYDRLVQETQYF.

J is TRBJ2-7 and V is TRBV5-1; TRBD1 might be the D (7 bases). This CDR3 contains 14 residues. Trimming stripped 3 bases from V and 8 bases from J, with 18 bases between. From germline, CDR1 is SGHRS and CDR2 YFSETQ. CDR3: CASSSGGPDSQQYF. Written as DNA, the CDR3 is TGCGCCAGCAGCTCAGGGGGGCCCGACTCCCAGCAGTACTTC. Full variable domain (remainder filled in from reference TRBV5-1 and TRBJ2-7): KAGVTQTPRYLIKTRGQQVTLSCSPISGHRSVSWYQQTPGQGLQFLFEYFSETQRNKGNFPGRFSGRQFSNSRSEMNVSTLELGDSALYLCASSSGGPDSQQYFGPGTRLTVT.

This clonotype was detected once. A read error may explain this, as a much larger clone is one base away. In nucleotides, the CDR3 is TGTGCCACCACCAAACAAATGGGGACAGGAATTTACAATGAGCGGTTCTTC. Its translation is CATTKQMGTGIYNERFF. The chain employs TRBV3-1 and TRBJ2-1, with 8 bases matching TRBD1. This CDR3 region has 17 residues. Germline V gene data show CDR1 as LGHDT and CDR2 as YNNKEL (reference sequence).

The chain joins TRBV10-3 to TRBJ2-5, with 9 bases matching TRBD1. V was pared by 4 bases and J by 2 bases, with 5 bases of the junction left unmatched. The germline V gene encodes CDR1 ENHRY and CDR2 SYGVKD. CDR3 length: 15 amino acids. CDR3 region: CAISGGDREQETQYF. The CDR3 region has the DNA TGTGCCATCAGTGGAGGGGACAGGGAACAAGAGACCCAGTACTTC.

A note on this clonotype: Mismatch with germline at one junction end may stem from a read error. V and J are TRBV3-1 and TRBJ2-1; 8 nucleotides align to TRBD1. The CDR3 is 17 residues long. The V gene's germline CDR1 is LGHDT and CDR2 YNNKEL (reference sequence). The CDR3 region has the DNA TGTGCCACCTCCCAGCAAATGGGGACAGGAATTTACAATGAGCAGTCCTTC. Residues: CATSQQMGTGIYNEQSF.